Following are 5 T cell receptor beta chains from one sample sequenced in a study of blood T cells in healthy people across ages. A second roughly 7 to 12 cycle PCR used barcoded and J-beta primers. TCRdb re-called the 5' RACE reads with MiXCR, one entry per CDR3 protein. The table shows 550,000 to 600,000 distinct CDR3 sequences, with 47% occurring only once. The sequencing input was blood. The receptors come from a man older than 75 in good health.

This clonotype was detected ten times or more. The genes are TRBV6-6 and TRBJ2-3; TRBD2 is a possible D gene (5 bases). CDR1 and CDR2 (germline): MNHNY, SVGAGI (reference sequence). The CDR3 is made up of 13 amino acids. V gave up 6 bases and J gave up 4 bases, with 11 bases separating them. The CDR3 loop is CASSSGRADTQYF. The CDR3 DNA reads TGTGCCAGCAGCAGCGGAAGAGCAGATACGCAGTATTTT.

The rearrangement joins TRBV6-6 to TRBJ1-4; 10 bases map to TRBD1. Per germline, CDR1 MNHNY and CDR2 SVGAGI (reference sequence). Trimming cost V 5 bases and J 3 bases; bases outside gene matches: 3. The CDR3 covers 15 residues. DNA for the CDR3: TGTGCCAGCAGTGCCGGACAGGGGGCTAATGAAAAACTGTTTTTT. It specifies CASSAGQGANEKLFF.

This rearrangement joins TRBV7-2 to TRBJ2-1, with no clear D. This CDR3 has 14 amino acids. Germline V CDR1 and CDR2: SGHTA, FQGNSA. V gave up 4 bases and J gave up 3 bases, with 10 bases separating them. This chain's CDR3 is CASSSSSFYNEQFF. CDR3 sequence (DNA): TGTGCCAGCAGCTCTAGTTCCTTCTACAATGAGCAGTTCTTC.

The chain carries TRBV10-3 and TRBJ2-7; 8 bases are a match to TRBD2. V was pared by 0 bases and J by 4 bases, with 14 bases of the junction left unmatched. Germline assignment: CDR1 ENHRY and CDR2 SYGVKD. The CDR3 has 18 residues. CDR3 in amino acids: CAISESGRGATLYYEQYF. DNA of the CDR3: TGTGCCATCAGTGAGTCTGGGCGGGGGGCAACACTTTATTACGAGCAGTACTTC.

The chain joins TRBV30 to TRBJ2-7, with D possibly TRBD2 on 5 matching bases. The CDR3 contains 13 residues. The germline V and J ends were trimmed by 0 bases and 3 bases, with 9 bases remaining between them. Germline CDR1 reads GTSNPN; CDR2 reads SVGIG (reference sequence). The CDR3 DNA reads TGTGCCTGGAGTGTAGACGAGGGCTACGAGCAGTACTTC. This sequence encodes CAWSVDEGYEQYF. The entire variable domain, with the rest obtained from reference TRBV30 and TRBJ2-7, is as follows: SQTIHQWPATLVQPVGSPLSLECTVEGTSNPNLYWYRQAAGRGLQLLFYSVGIGQISSEVPQNLSASRPQDRQFILSSKKLLLSDSGFYLCAWSVDEGYEQYFGPGTRLTVT.